This T cell receptor beta chain was captured by sequencing in a study of regulatory T cells in long-lasting Graves disease. The germline V gene encodes CDR1 LNHDA and CDR2 SQIVND (reference sequence). The germline V and J ends were trimmed by 10 bases and 2 bases, with 14 bases remaining between them. This CDR3 has 13 residues. This sample's time point: newly diagnosed GD, antithyroid drugs for less than 3 months. PBMC-derived RNA was used for the TCR library. Arm-PCR of CDR3 regions and iRepertoire HTBI primers were the basis on which TCR beta libraries were built. Authors' methods: Spanning all samples, the identified segments comprised roughly 66 TRBV and around 15 TRBJ. Each CDR3 protein is one row after TCRdb ran MiXCR on the multiplex PCR reads. TCRdb assigned the V and J calls; the authors' analysis was not used. This table has 600,000 to 650,000 distinct CDR3 sequences, under 20% appearing once.

The sample was also reused in another study, on T cells in Graves' hyperthyroidism and ophthalmopathy. This second study notes: TCR CDR3 regions were first amplified by RT-PCR with HTBI primers.

This receptor was identified in a woman younger than 45 with Graves disease. This chain joins TRBV19 and TRBJ2-5, with D possibly being TRBD2 (5 bases). The sample consisted of peripheral blood mononuclear cells (PBMCs), taken at new diagnosis, from a patient treated with antithyroid drugs. As DNA, the CDR3 is TGTGCCACCCGGCGAGCGGATCAAGAGACCCAGTACTTC. Its protein is CATRRADQETQYF.